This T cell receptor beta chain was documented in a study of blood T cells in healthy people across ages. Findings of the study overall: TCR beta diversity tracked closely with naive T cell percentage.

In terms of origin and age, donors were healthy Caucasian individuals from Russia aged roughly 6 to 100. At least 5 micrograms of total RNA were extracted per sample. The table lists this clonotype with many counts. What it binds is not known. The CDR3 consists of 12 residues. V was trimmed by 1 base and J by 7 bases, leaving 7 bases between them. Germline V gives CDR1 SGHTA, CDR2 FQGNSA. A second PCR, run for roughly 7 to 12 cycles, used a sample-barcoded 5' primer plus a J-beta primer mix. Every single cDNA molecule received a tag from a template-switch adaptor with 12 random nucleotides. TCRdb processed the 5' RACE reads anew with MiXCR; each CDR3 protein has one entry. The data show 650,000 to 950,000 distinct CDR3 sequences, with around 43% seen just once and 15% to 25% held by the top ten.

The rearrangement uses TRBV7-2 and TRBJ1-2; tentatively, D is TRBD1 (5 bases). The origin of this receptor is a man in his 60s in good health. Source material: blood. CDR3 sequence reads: CASSLVRGGYTF. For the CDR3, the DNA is TGTGCCAGCAGCTTAGTGAGGGGTGGCTACACCTTC.